This TCR beta chain was retrieved from a study of T-cell memory formation after mild COVID-19. Points on this clonotype: Antigen: not known.

TCRdb re-called the 5' RACE reads through MiXCR, storing one row per CDR3 protein. Seen here are 98,000 or so distinct CDR3 sequences, 15% to 20% observed once, and the top ten hold around 5.1%. Notes on the study in general: The pre-infection memory compartment contained some responding clones, suggesting cross-reactive memory joined.

The CDR3 extends over 15 amino acids. This sequence was found in a man aged 18 to 35 who had mild COVID-19 (a few samples of this study predate the infection). Cell type and time point are not known. This chain joins TRBV21-1 and TRBJ1-4; the table's D call, TRBD1, was not checked against the DNA. TRBV21-1 is recorded as a pseudogene. The material sequenced was PBMCs or a T cell subset sorted from them (not recorded which). CDR3 in amino acids: CASSEDRAFQEKLFF. The CDR3 region has the DNA TGTGCCAGCAGCGAAGACAGGGCGTTTCAGGAAAAACTGTTTTTT.